Below, 10 T cell receptor beta chains from the same sample are listed, as sequenced in a study of PD-L1 blockade in urothelial cancer. Profiled with immunoSEQ multiplex PCR; TCRdb holds only in-frame clones, not every one. The sample consists of 35,000 to 55,000 clones, more than 75% of them appearing once. Material: PBMCs, obtained around atezolizumab (anti-PD-L1) treatment. Source of these receptors: a woman aged 55-75 years with urothelial cancer.

The chain combines TRBV2 with TRBJ1-1; D possibly corresponds to TRBD1 (6 bases). This CDR3 comprises 14 residues. CDR1 and CDR2 (germline): SNHLY, FYNNEI. Trimming removed 5 bases from V and 7 bases from J, with 17 bases in between. This CDR3 is CASSQQGRGGEAFF. The CDR3, as DNA: TGTGCCAGCAGTCAACAGGGCCGCGGGGGTGAAGCTTTCTTT.

The chain employs TRBV9 and TRBJ2-3; the match to TRBD2 covers 9 bases. Per germline, CDR1 SGDLS and CDR2 YYNGEE. This CDR3 spans 16 amino acids. With V trimmed by 3 bases and J by 5 bases, 10 bases remained unmatched. This CDR3 is CASSALSGSGGDTQYF. The CDR3 nucleotides are TGTGCCAGCAGCGCCCTTAGCGGGAGCGGGGGAGATACGCAGTATTTT.

This chain links TRBV7-2 with TRBJ1-2, with TRBD1 as a possible D gene (6 bases). This CDR3 contains 14 residues. Germline loops: CDR1 SGHTA, CDR2 FQGNSA. V was clipped by 2 bases and J by 4 bases, with 11 bases between them. This chain's CDR3 is CASSLSGASYGYTF. The CDR3 DNA reads TGTGCCAGCAGCTTATCAGGGGCCAGCTATGGCTACACCTTC.

The chain employs TRBV6-5 and TRBJ1-2, with D maybe TRBD1 (5 bases). V was trimmed by 1 base and J by 7 bases, leaving 19 bases between them. The CDR3 spans 16 residues. Germline assignment: CDR1 MNHEY and CDR2 SVGAGI. The CDR3 nucleotides read TGTGCCAGCAGTTACTTGTTAAACACCCGGGACTCTGGCTACACCTTC. It yields the protein CASSYLLNTRDSGYTF.

The V gene is TRBV5-4, the J gene TRBJ1-3; weak D call: TRBD1 (6 bases). Trimming pared 1 base from V and 5 bases from J, leaving 19 bases between. This CDR3 is built from 17 residues. Germline CDR1 is SGHNT and CDR2 is YYREEE (reference sequence). CDR3: CASSLSVGAKVRNTIYF. CDR3 DNA sequence: TGTGCCAGCAGCTTGTCCGTGGGGGCGAAGGTGCGAAACACCATATATTTT.

This chain links TRBV21-1 with TRBJ2-7; the table's D call, TRBD1, has no DNA check behind it. TRBV21-1 is an annotated pseudogene. The CDR3 contains 15 residues. The DNA for the CDR3 is TGTGCCAGCAGCAACCTCCGACAGGGGGGGTACGAGCAGTACTTC. Translated, it gives CASSNLRQGGYEQYF.

The chain employs TRBV27 and TRBJ1-5, with D unclear. The V end was cut by 3 bases, the J end by 7 bases, with 4 bases between. CDR3 size: 11 residues. Germline-derived CDR1 and CDR2 are MNHEY and SMNVEV (reference sequence). CDR3 sequence (DNA): TGTGCCAGCAGTTTGCGGCAGCCCCAGCATTTT. This gives the protein CASSLRQPQHF.

The chain employs TRBV29-1 and TRBJ2-7; a weak D match, TRBD1 (7 bases). Per germline, CDR1 SQVTM and CDR2 ANQGSEA. The V end lost 6 bases, the J end lost 6 bases, and 15 bases lay between the germline ends. This CDR3 has 12 amino acids. CDR3 in DNA: TGCAGCGTGGACCAGGGGGGCGGCGAGCAGTACTTC. Translation: CSVDQGGGEQYF.

This chain links TRBV28 with TRBJ1-5; a possible D gene is TRBD1 (6 bases). CDR3 length: 16 residues. Trimming pared 3 bases from V and 3 bases from J, leaving 15 bases between. Germline V CDR1 and CDR2: MDHEN, SYDVKM. DNA for the CDR3: TGTGCCAGCAGTTTTATAGGGGGTCGGAACAATCAGCCCCAGCATTTT. This gives the protein CASSFIGGRNNQPQHF.

This clone was found once. V gene TRBV15 combines with J gene TRBJ1-3; D gene unclear. The CDR3 length is 17 residues. The germline CDR1 and CDR2 sequences are LNHNV and YYDKDF (reference sequence). V was cut by 1 base and J by 1 base, with 14 bases left in between. The CDR3 here is CATSRVRLIRSGNTIYF. For the CDR3, the DNA is TGTGCCACCAGCAGAGTCCGACTGATCAGATCTGGAAACACCATATATTTT.